Sequencing of this T cell receptor (beta chain) was carried out in a study of shared clonotypes between healthy human individuals. Notes on the study in general: With a handful of donors compared, around 5% of naive CD4 clonotypes were shared.

Only in-frame clones appear in the TCRdb table, and some are missing; sequencing was by immunoSEQ multiplex PCR. The sample carries 760,000 or so clones, 96% recorded once. CD8 cells regarded as naive lacked CD45RO, were positively chosen for CCR7, and omitted terminally differentiated effector memory CD45RA+ cells. On this clone itself: Antigen specificity is unknown.

The V end was cut by 4 bases, the J end by 2 bases, with 15 bases between. The V gene's germline CDR1 is SEHNR and CDR2 FQNEAQ (reference sequence). CDR3 size: 15 residues. Sequencing was carried out using naive CD8+ T cells sorted from blood. The chain has TRBV7-9 and TRBJ2-7; the D gene is possibly TRBD2 (8 bases). The sequence was obtained from a man under 40 in good health. The CDR3 sequence is CASSSREGATYEQYF. CDR3 DNA: TGTGCCAGCAGCTCTCGGGAGGGGGCCACCTACGAGCAGTACTTC.